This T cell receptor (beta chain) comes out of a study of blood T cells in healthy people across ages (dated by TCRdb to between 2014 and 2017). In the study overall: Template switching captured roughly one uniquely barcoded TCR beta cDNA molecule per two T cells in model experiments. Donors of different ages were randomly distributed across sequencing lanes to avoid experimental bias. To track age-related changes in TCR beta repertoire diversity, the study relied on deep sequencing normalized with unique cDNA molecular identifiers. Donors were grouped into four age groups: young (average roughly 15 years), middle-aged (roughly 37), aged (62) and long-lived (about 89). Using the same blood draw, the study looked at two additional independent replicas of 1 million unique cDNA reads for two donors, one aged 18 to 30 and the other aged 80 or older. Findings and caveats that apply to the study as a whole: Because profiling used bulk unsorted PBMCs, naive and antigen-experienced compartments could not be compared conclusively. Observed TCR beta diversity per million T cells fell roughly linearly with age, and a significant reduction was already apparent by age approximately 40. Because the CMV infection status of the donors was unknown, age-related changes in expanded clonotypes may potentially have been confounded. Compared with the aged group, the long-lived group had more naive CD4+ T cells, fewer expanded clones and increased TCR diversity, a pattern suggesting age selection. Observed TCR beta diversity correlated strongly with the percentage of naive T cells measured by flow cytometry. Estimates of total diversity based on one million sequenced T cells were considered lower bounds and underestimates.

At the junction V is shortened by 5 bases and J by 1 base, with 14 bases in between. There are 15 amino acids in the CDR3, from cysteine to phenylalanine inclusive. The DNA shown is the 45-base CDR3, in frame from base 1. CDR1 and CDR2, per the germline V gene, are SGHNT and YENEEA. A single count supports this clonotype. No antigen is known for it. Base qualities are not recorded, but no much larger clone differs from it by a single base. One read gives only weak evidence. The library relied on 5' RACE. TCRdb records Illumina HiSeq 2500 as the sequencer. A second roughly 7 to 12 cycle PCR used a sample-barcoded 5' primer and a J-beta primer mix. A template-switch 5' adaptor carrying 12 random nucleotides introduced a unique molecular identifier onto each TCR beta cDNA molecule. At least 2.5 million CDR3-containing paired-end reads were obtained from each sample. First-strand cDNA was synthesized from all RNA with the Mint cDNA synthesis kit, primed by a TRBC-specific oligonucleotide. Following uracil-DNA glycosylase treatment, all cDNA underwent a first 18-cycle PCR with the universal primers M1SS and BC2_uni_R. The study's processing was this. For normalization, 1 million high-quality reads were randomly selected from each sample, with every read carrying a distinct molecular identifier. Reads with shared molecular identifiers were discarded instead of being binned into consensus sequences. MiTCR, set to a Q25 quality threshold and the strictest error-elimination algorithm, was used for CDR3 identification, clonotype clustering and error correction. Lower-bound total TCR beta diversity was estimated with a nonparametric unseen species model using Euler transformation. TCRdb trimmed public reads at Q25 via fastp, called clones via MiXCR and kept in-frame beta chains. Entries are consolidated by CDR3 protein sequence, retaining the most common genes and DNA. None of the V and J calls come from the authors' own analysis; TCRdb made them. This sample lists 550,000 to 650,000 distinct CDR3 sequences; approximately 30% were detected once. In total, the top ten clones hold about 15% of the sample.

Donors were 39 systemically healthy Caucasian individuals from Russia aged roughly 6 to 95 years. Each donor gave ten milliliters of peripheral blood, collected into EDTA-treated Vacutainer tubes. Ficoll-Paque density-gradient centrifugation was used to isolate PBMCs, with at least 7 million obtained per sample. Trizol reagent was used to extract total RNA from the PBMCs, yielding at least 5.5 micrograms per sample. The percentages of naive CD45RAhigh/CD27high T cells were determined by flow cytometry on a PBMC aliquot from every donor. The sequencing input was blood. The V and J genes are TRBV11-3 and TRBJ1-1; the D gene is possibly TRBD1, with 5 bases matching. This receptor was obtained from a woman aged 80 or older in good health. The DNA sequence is TGTGCCAGCAGCCGACGAGCGGGGGAGAACACTGAAGCTTTCTTT. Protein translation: CASSRRAGENTEAFF.